What follows describes a single T cell receptor (beta chain). Its antigen is not identified. The data were taken from a study of vaccination and CD4 T cells after COVID-19. Study at large: Overlapping spike peptides from SARS-CoV-2, HCoV-NL63, HCoV-OC43 and HCoV-229E served to stimulate the cells. General study findings and limits: Early timepoints after natural infection were not analyzed in these convalescent patients.

The treatment is: roughly ten-day PBMC culture with coronavirus spike peptide pools or control peptides (ViraFEST assay). According to the study, CD4+ T cells from the unexposed donor were gathered ahead of the COVID-19 pandemic (2011-2018). The authors cultured 2 million to 2.5 million PBMCs per well with roughly 10 IU/ml IL-2 and approximately 9 ug/ml peptide pools. V lost 5 bases and J lost 2, with 14 bases in between. The CDR3 sequence is 15 residues long. With the Oncomine TCR Beta short-read assay, DNA from cultured CD4+ T cells was sequenced. Each CDR3 protein is one row after TCRdb ran MiXCR on the PCR reads. The sample contains approximately 9,800 distinct CDR3 sequences, around 38% of which appear only once.

The clonotype originates from a human donor in good health. The chain uses TRBV12-3 or TRBV12-4 and TRBJ2-3, with D unclear. Sequenced input: CD4+ T cells from blood, cultured in vitro. This chain's CDR3 is CASSVLGRATDTQYF. The CDR3 nucleotides read TGTGCCAGCAGTGTGCTGGGCAGAGCCACAGATACGCAGTATTTT.